These 21 T cell receptor beta chains came from one sample sequenced in a study of cytomegalovirus exposure and HLA in healthy donors. The PCR made use of 60 Vbeta and 13 Jbeta primers. The assay was immunoSEQ multiplex PCR, and TCRdb's table has in-frame clones only and misses some. The sample contains about 97,000 clones, less than 85% of which appear only once. Sequenced input: PBMCs. These receptors came from a man aged 40-49 years in good health and CMV-seronegative.

The rearrangement uses TRBV27 and TRBJ2-5, with a weak D call TRBD2 (6 bases). Germline V gene sequence: CDR1 MNHEY, CDR2 SMNVEV (reference sequence). Trimming stripped 8 bases from V and 2 bases from J, with 21 bases between. The CDR3 covers 16 residues. CDR3 region: CASGRLRGEGQETQYF. The CDR3, as DNA: TGTGCCAGCGGGCGGTTGCGGGGCGAGGGTCAAGAGACCCAGTACTTC.

This clone showed up just once. The V gene is TRBV19, the J gene TRBJ2-7; maybe TRBD2 (5 bases). The germline V and J ends were trimmed by 10 bases and 5 bases, with 12 bases remaining between them. The CDR3 runs 11 residues. CDR1 and CDR2 from the germline V gene are LNHDA and SQIVND (reference sequence). CDR3 DNA sequence: TGTGCCACCCGGGGTTTTGACGAGCAGTACTTC. It encodes CATRGFDEQYF.

The chain joins TRBV9 to TRBJ2-7; 11 positions match TRBD2. This CDR3 region has 15 residues. Unmatched junction bases numbered 6, after V lost 4 bases and J lost 3 bases. Germline assignment: CDR1 SGDLS and CDR2 YYNGEE. The chain's CDR3 is CASSPTSGAYYEQYF. CDR3 in DNA: TGTGCCAGCAGCCCGACTAGCGGGGCATACTACGAGCAGTACTTC.

This chain links TRBV7-9 with TRBJ2-3, with a possible D match to TRBD2 (5 bases). The V end was cut by 3 bases, the J end by 0 bases, with 13 bases between. Germline assignment: CDR1 SEHNR and CDR2 FQNEAQ (reference sequence). The CDR3 has 16 residues. CDR3 protein: CASSFRGETSTDTQYF. The CDR3 nucleotides are TGTGCCAGCAGCTTTCGTGGGGAGACTAGCACAGATACGCAGTATTTT.

The chain joins TRBV28 to TRBJ1-3; TRBD1 aligns across 8 bases. Germline V gene sequence: CDR1 MDHEN, CDR2 SYDVKM. CDR3 length: 16 amino acids. Losses at the gene ends were 6 bases for V and 3 bases for J; bases not matched to a gene: 10. This CDR3 reads CASSLVGQGDGNTIYF. Written as DNA, the CDR3 is TGTGCCAGCAGCCTGGTTGGACAGGGCGATGGAAACACCATATATTTT.

V usage is TRBV13 and J usage is TRBJ2-1, with TRBD2 identical over 10 bases. With 5 bases clipped from V and 3 bases from J, the junction kept 4 bases outside the gene matches. The CDR3 is 15 amino acids. In germline, CDR1 is PRHDT, CDR2 FYEKMQ (reference sequence). Written as DNA, the CDR3 is TGTGCCAGCAGCCTCGGACTAGCGGTCTACAATGAGCAGTTCTTC. Translation: CASSLGLAVYNEQFF.

With respect to this clone: Other nucleotide sequences in the sample specify the same CDR3. The chain recombines TRBV29-1 with TRBJ1-4, with D possibly matching TRBD1 (6 bases). Trimming took off 6 bases at V and 7 bases at J, with 9 bases between the two ends. The germline CDR1 and CDR2 sequences are SQVTM and ANQGSEA. There are 11 residues in the CDR3. This chain's CDR3 is CSVSDSEKLFF. The CDR3 DNA is TGCAGCGTCTCGGACAGTGAAAAACTGTTTTTT.

This clone has just one count. The chain has TRBV7-3 and TRBJ2-2; the match to TRBD2 covers 13 bases. V was pared by 5 bases and J by 4 bases, with 7 bases of the junction left unmatched. CDR1 and CDR2 from the germline V gene are SGHTA and FQGTGA. There are 17 residues in the CDR3. The CDR3 loop reads CASSPTSGGAGTGELFF. For the CDR3, the DNA is TGTGCCAGCAGCCCTACTAGCGGGGGGGCTGGCACCGGGGAGCTGTTTTTT. The full variable domain, in which reference TRBV7-3 and TRBJ2-2 provide the parts outside the CDR3, is GAGVSQTPSNKVTEKGKYVELRCDPISGHTALYWYRQSLGQGPEFLIYFQGTGAADDSGLPNDRFFAVRPEGSVSTLKIQRTERGDSAVYLCASSPTSGGAGTGELFFGEGSRLTVL.

A single count supports this clone. V and J are TRBV19 and TRBJ1-5; the D gene is possibly TRBD1 (5 bases). From germline, CDR1 is LNHDA and CDR2 SQIVND (reference sequence). CDR3 length: 16 residues. V was trimmed by 3 bases and J by 3 bases, leaving 15 bases between them. CDR3 region: CASSMRSAGDNQPQHF. CDR3 DNA: TGTGCCAGTAGTATGAGGTCAGCGGGGGACAATCAGCCCCAGCATTTT.

V gene TRBV2 combines with J gene TRBJ1-6, with 8 positions matching TRBD1. The CDR3 loop spans 16 amino acids. V lost 6 bases to trimming and J lost 3 bases; unmatched junction nucleotides: 7. Germline loops: CDR1 SNHLY, CDR2 FYNNEI. Here the CDR3 DNA reads TGTGCCAGCAGACGGACAGACAGGGGCTATAATTCACCCCTCCACTTT. Protein: CASRRTDRGYNSPLHF.

This chain connects TRBV30 to TRBJ2-1, with 11 nucleotides matching TRBD1. Germline-derived CDR1 and CDR2 are GTSNPN and SVGIG (reference sequence). The ends lost 5 bases at V and 7 bases at J; junction bases unmatched: 4. There are 13 residues in the CDR3. This CDR3 is CAWSRDRGNEQFF. The CDR3 nucleotides are TGTGCCTGGTCCCGGGACAGGGGGAATGAGCAGTTCTTC. Full variable domain (rest looked up from reference TRBV30 and TRBJ2-1): SQTIHQWPATLVQPVGSPLSLECTVEGTSNPNLYWYRQAAGRGLQLLFYSVGIGQISSEVPQNLSASRPQDRQFILSSKKLLLSDSGFYLCAWSRDRGNEQFFGPGTRLTVL.

The chain uses TRBV9 and TRBJ2-3; 7 bases line up with TRBD1. The CDR3 covers 17 residues. The V gene's germline CDR1 is SGDLS and CDR2 YYNGEE. J gave up 5 bases and V 0 bases, and 12 bases lay outside the gene matches. CDR3 nucleotides: TGTGCCAGCAGCGTAGGAGCCCGAGGGGGCCTGGGAGATACGCAGTATTTT. Translation: CASSVGARGGLGDTQYF.

The V and J genes are TRBV6-1 and TRBJ1-1; TRBD1 matches at 7 bases. The CDR3 runs to 14 residues. V lost 7 bases, J lost 1 base, and 6 bases stayed unmatched. Germline-derived CDR1 and CDR2 are MNHNS and SASEGT. The CDR3 region is CASTEGAENTEAFF. The CDR3 coding sequence is TGTGCCAGCACCGAGGGGGCGGAGAACACTGAAGCTTTCTTT.

J is TRBJ2-4 and V is TRBV5-1; TRBD1 agrees at 7 bases. Germline trimming cut 2 bases from V and 7 bases from J; bases unmatched to any gene: 9. CDR3 length: 15 residues. CDR1 SGHRS and CDR2 YFSETQ come from the germline V gene. CDR3 in DNA: TGCGCCAGCAGCTTAGAACAGGGGATGTGGAACATTCAGTACTTC. Encoded protein: CASSLEQGMWNIQYF.

This clone was observed a few times. The rearrangement links TRBV19 to TRBJ1-3; TRBD1 might be the D (5 bases). The CDR3 length is 15 residues. The germline V gene has CDR1 LNHDA and CDR2 SQIVND (reference sequence). Trimming cost V 4 bases and J 0 bases, with 10 bases left between them. CDR3 DNA: TGTGCCAGTAGTAGACAGTCCAACTCTGGAAACACCATATATTTT. Translated: CASSRQSNSGNTIYF.

V usage is TRBV19 and J usage is TRBJ1-1; 10 bases are a match to TRBD1. J was trimmed by 5 bases and V by 5 bases; bases with no gene match: 2. The CDR3 is 13 amino acids. Germline V gene data show CDR1 as LNHDA and CDR2 as SQIVND (reference sequence). CDR3 region: CASSPDRGTEAFF. In DNA, the CDR3 is TGTGCCAGTAGTCCGGACAGGGGGACTGAAGCTTTCTTT.

The chain combines TRBV6-5 with TRBJ2-3; the D is unclear. Germline V gene lookup returns CDR1 MNHEY and CDR2 SVGAGI. The CDR3 totals 12 residues. The ends were cut back, 4 bases at V and 2 bases at J, with 4 bases in the middle. The CDR3 nucleotides are TGTGCCAGCAGTTTAAACACAGATACGCAGTATTTT. Its translation: CASSLNTDTQYF.

J is TRBJ1-1 and V is TRBV7-9, with TRBD1 as a possible D gene (5 bases). The CDR3 covers 16 residues. The V end lost 5 bases, the J end lost 3 bases, and 19 bases lay between the germline ends. Looked up from germline, CDR1 is SEHNR and CDR2 is FQNEAQ (reference sequence). The CDR3 spells CASSPVTAWVDTEAFF. The CDR3 nucleotides are TGTGCCAGCAGCCCCGTGACAGCCTGGGTAGACACTGAAGCTTTCTTT. The whole variable domain, remainder taken from reference TRBV7-9 and TRBJ1-1, is DTGVSQNPRHKITKRGQNVTFRCDPISEHNRLYWYRQTLGQGPEFLTYFQNEAQLEKSRLLSDRFSAERPKGSFSTLEIQRTEQGDSAMYLCASSPVTAWVDTEAFFGQGTRLTVV.

The chain has TRBV4-1 and TRBJ2-7, with 7 bases identical to TRBD1. This CDR3 is built from 15 residues. V shed 3 bases and J 7 bases; nucleotides not matched to a gene: 12. Germline CDR1 reads MGHRA; CDR2 reads YSYEKL. The CDR3 here is CASSHPRQGSGEQYF. DNA for the CDR3: TGCGCCAGCAGCCACCCGAGACAGGGATCAGGGGAGCAGTACTTC.

J is TRBJ2-7 and V is TRBV29-1, with D uncertain. Per germline, CDR1 SQVTM and CDR2 ANQGSEA. Trimming pared 4 bases from V and 0 bases from J, leaving 10 bases between. There are 13 residues in the CDR3. CDR3 DNA: TGCAGCGTTGGAGGAACCTCCTCCTACGAGCAGTACTTC. This gives the protein CSVGGTSSYEQYF.

CDR3 coding DNA: TGTGCCAGCAGATCACGGGACAGGGAGTTCTTC. Protein sequence: CASRSRDREFF. The chain recombines TRBV7-9 with TRBJ2-1; TRBD1 matches 9 bases. Germline V gene lookup returns CDR1 SEHNR and CDR2 FQNEAQ (reference sequence). Trimming at V came to 6 bases and at J to 14 bases, leaving 5 bases not matched to a gene. The length of the CDR3 is 11 residues.